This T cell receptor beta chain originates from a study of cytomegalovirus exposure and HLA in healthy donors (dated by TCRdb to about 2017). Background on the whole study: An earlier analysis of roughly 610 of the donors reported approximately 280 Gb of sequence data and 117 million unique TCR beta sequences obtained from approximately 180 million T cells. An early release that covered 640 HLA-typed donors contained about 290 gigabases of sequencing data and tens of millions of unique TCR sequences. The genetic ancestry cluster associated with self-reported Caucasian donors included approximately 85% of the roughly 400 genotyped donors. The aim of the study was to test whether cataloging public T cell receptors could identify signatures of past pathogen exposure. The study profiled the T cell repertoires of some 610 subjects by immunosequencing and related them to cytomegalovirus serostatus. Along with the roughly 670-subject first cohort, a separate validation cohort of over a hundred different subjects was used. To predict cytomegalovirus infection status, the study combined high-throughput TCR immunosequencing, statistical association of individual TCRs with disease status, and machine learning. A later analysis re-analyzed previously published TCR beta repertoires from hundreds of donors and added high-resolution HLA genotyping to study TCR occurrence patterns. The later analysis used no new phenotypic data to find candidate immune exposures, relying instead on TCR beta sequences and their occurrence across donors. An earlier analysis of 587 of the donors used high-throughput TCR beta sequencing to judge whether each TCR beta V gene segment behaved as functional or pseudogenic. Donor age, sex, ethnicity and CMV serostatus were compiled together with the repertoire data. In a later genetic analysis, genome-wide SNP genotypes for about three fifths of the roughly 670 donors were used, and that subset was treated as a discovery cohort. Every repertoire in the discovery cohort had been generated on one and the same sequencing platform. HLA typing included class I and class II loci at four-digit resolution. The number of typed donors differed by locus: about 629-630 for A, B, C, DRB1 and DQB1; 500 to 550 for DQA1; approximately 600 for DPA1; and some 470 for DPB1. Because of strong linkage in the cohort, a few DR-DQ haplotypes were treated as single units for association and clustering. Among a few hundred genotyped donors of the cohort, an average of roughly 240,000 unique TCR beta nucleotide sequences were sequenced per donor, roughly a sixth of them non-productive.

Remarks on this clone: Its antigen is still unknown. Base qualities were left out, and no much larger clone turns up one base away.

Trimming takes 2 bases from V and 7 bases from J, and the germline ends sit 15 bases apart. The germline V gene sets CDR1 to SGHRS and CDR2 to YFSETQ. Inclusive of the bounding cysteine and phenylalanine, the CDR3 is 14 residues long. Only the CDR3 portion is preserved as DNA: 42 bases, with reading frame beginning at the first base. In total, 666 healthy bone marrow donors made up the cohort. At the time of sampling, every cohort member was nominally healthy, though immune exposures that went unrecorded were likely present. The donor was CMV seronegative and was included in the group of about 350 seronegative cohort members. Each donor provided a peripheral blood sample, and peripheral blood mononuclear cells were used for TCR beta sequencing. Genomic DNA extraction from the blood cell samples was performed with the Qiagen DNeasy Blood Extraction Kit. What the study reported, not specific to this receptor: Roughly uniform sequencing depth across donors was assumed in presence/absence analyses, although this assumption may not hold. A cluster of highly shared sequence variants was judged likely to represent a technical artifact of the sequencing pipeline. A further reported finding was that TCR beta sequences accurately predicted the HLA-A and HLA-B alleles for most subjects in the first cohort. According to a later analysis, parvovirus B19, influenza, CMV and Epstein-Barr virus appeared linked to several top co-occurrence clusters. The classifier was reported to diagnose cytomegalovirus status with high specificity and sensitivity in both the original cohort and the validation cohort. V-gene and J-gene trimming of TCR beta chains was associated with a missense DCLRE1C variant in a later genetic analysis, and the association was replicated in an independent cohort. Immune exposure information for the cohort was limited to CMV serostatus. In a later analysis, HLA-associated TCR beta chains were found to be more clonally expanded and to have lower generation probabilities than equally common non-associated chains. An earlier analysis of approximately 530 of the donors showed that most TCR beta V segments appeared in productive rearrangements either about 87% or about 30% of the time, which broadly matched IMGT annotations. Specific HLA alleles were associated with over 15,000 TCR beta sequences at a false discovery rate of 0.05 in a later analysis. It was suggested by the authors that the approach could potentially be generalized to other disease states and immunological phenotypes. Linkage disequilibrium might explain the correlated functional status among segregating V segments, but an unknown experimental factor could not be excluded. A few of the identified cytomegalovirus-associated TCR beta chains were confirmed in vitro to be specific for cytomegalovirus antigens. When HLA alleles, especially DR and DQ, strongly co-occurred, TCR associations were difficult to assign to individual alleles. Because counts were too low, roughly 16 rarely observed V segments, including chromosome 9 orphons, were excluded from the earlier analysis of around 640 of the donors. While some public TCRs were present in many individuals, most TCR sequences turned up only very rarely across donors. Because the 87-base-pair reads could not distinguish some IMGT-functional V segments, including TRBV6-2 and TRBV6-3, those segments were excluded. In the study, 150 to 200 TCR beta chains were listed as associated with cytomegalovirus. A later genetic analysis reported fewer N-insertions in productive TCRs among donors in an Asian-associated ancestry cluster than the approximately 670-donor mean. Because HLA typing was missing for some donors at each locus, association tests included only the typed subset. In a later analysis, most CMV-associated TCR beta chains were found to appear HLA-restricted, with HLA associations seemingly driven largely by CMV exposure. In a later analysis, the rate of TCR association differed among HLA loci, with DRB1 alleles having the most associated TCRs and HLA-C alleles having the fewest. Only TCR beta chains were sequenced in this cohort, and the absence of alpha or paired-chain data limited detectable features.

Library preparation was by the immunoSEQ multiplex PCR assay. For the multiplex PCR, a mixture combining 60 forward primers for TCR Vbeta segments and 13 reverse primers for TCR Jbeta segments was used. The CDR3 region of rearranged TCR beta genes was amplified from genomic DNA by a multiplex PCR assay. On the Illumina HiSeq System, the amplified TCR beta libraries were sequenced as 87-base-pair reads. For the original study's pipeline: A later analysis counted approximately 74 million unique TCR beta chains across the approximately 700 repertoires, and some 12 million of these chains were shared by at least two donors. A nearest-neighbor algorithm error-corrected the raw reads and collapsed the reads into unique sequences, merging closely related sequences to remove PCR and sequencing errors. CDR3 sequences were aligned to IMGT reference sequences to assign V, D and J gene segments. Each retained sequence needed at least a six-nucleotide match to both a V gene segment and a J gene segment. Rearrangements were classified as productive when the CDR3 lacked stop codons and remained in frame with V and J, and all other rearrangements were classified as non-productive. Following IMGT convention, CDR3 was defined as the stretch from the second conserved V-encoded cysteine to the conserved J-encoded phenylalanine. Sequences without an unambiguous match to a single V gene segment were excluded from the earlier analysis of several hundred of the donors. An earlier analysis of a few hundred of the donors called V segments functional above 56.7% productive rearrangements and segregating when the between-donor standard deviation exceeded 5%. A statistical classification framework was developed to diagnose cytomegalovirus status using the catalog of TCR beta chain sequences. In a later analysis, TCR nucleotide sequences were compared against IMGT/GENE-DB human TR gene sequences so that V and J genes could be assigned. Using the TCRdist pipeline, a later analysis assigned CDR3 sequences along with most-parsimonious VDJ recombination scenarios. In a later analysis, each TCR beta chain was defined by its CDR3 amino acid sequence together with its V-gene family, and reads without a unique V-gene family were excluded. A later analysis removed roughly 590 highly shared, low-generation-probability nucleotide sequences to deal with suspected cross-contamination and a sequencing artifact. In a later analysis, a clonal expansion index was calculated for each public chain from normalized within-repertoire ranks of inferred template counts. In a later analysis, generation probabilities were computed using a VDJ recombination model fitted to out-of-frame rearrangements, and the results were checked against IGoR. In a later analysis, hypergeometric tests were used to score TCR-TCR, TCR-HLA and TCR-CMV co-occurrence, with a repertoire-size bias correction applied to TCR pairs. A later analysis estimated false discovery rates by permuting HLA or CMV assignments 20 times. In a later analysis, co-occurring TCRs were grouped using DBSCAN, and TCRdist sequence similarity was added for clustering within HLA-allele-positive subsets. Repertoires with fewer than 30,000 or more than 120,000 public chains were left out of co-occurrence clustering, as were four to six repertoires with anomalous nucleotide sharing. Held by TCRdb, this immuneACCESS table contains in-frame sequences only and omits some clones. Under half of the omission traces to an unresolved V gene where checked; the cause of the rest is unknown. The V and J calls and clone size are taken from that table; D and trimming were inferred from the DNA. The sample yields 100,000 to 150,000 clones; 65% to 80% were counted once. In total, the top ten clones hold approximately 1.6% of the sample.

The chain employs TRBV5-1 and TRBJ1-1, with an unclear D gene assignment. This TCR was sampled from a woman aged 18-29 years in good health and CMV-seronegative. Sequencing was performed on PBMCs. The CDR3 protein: CASSFDTRGGEAFF. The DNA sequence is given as TGCGCCAGCAGCTTTGACACACGGGGTGGTGAAGCTTTCTTT. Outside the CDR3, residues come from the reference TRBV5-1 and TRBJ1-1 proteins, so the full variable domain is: KAGVTQTPRYLIKTRGQQVTLSCSPISGHRSVSWYQQTPGQGLQFLFEYFSETQRNKGNFPGRFSGRQFSNSRSEMNVSTLELGDSALYLCASSFDTRGGEAFFGQGTRLTVV.